The 9 T cell receptor beta chains in this list originate from one sample, sequenced in a study of cytomegalovirus exposure and HLA in healthy donors. Primers: 60 Vbeta forward and 13 Jbeta reverse. The data were produced by immunoSEQ multiplex PCR, yet TCRdb's version contains in-frame clones alone and is incomplete. The data hold about 130,000 clones, with roughly 77% observed a single time. Sample: PBMCs. The origin of the receptors is a man aged 25-40 years in good health.

This chain links TRBV7-9 with TRBJ2-3; TRBD2 agrees at 9 bases. Germline CDR1 is SEHNR and CDR2 is FQNEAQ (reference sequence). The junction had 8 bases not matched to a gene; V was cut back by 5 bases and J by 2 bases. CDR3 length: 16 amino acids. The CDR3 loop reads CASSPRAGGFTDTQYF. The DNA of the CDR3 is TGTGCCAGCAGCCCCCGGGCGGGAGGGTTCACAGATACGCAGTATTTT.

This sequence joins TRBV7-9 and TRBJ2-5, with D perhaps matching TRBD2 (6 bases). The DNA end lines up better with TRBJ2-7; the J call may be wrong. This CDR3 region has 16 residues. CDR1 SEHNR and CDR2 FQNEAQ come from the germline V gene (reference sequence). CDR3 DNA sequence: TGTGCCAGCAGCTTCCGGGGACTCATGAGCTCCTACGAGCAGTACTTC. Encoded protein: CASSFRGLMSSYEQYF.

This chain uses TRBV11-2 with TRBJ1-2, with 8 bases identical to TRBD1. Trimming removed 2 bases from V and 8 bases from J; junction bases left unmatched: 10. The CDR3 is 15 amino acids. Germline V gene sequence: CDR1 SGHAT, CDR2 FQNNGV. The CDR3 loop reads CASSLTAGGPSGYTF. CDR3 DNA sequence: TGTGCCAGCAGCTTAACGGCAGGGGGCCCGAGCGGCTACACCTTC.

The CDR3 sequence is CASSIGVTQHF. The CDR3 DNA is TGTGCCAGTAGTATCGGTGTGACCCAGCATTTT. The chain is built from TRBV19 and TRBJ1-5, with D unresolved. This CDR3 spans 11 amino acids. The ends were cut back, 3 bases at V and 11 bases at J, with 8 bases in the middle. CDR1 is LNHDA and CDR2 is SQIVND in the germline V gene (reference sequence).

The V and J genes are TRBV6-5 and TRBJ2-2; no reliable D call. The V gene's germline CDR1 is MNHEY and CDR2 SVGAGI. This CDR3 has 15 residues. Trimming took off 2 bases at V and 5 bases at J, with 12 bases between the two ends. The CDR3 DNA reads TGTGCCAGCAGTTACGCAAAATACGGGACCGGGGAGCTGTTTTTT. Its protein product is CASSYAKYGTGELFF.

The sample holds a few counts of this clone. The chain joins TRBV29-1 to TRBJ2-7; 11 positions match TRBD1. The CDR3 runs to 13 residues. The trim removed 3 bases at V and 3 bases at J, leaving 1 base unmatched. Germline V gene sequence: CDR1 SQVTM, CDR2 ANQGSEA. The CDR3 protein is CSVEGTGGYEQYF. The CDR3 nucleotides read TGCAGCGTTGAGGGGACAGGGGGCTACGAGCAGTACTTC.

The rearrangement links TRBV12-5 to TRBJ2-1; TRBD2 is a possible D gene (7 bases). Per the germline V gene, CDR1 is LGHNT and CDR2 is FRNRAP. V lost 7 bases and J 7 bases, leaving 17 bases between the germline ends. The CDR3 contains 14 residues. The CDR3 region has the DNA TGTGCTAGTGAGGGGGAGGGAAGTGTGAATGAGCAGTTCTTC. Its protein product is CASEGEGSVNEQFF.

The rearrangement uses TRBV5-1 and TRBJ2-3; maybe TRBD2 (6 bases). This CDR3 has 15 residues. Trimming removed 2 bases from V and 2 bases from J, with 12 bases in between. Germline V lookup: CDR1 SGHRS, CDR2 YFSETQ. The CDR3 region has the DNA TGCGCCAGCAGCTTTGTAGGCGGGGTCACAGATACGCAGTATTTT. This codes for CASSFVGGVTDTQYF.

This chain connects TRBV7-9 to TRBJ1-1, with D unresolved. Trimming pared 8 bases from V and 1 base from J, leaving 11 bases between. This CDR3 region has 13 residues. Germline assignment: CDR1 SEHNR and CDR2 FQNEAQ (reference sequence). In nucleotides, the CDR3 is TGTGCCAGCGGGAGAAAAGGGAACACTGAAGCTTTCTTT. Protein: CASGRKGNTEAFF.